There are a few counts of the clone carrying this TCR beta chain. TCRdb fed the 5' RACE reads into MiXCR, producing one record per CDR3 protein. This sample yields about 59,000 distinct CDR3 sequences, of which roughly 20% are seen a single time; 2.5% to 3.5% belongs to the top ten. The V and J ends lost 6 bases and 3 bases respectively, with 11 bases between them. CDR1 and CDR2 (germline): SGHTA, FQGNSA. CDR3 size: 13 residues. Cells sorted as Tregs were CD4+, CD25+ and CD127-/low. The sequence derives from a female donor with breast cancer. The gene calls are TRBV7-2 and TRBJ1-1; no definite D call. What was sequenced was tumor-infiltrating Tregs sorted from the breast tumor. CDR3 loop: CASRRGRDTEAFF. CDR3 bases: TGTGCCAGCAGAAGAGGTCGGGACACTGAAGCTTTCTTT.